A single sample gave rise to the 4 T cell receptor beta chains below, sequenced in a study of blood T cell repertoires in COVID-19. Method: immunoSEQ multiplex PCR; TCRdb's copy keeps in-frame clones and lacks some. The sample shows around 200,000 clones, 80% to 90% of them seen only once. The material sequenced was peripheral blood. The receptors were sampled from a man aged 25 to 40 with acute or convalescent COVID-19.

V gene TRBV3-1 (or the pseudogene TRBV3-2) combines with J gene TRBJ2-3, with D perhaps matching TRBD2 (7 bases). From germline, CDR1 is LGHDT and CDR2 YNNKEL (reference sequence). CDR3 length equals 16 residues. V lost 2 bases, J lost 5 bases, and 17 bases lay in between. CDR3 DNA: TGTGCCAGCAGCCAAAGGGGGGGTGGTCTAGTAGATACGCAGTATTTT. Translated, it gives CASSQRGGGLVDTQYF.

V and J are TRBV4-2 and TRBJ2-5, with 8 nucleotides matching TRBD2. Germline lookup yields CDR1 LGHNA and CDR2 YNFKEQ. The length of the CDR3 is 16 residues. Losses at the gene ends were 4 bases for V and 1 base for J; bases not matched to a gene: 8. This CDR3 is CASSPQPGLVQETQYF. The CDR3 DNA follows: TGTGCCAGCAGCCCGCAACCGGGACTAGTCCAAGAGACCCAGTACTTC.

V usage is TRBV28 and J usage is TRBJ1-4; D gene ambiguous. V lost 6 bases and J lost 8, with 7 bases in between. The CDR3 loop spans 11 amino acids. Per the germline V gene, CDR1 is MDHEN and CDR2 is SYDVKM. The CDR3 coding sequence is TGTGCCAGCAGGGGCCGAGAAAAACTGTTTTTT. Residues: CASRGREKLFF.

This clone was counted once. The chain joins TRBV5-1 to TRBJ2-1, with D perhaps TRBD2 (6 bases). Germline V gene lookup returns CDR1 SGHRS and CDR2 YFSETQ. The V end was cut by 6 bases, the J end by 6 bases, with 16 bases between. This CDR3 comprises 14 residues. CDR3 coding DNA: TGCGCCAGCAACGATCGGGAGAACAGCAATGAGCAGTTCTTC. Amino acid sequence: CASNDRENSNEQFF.